This T cell receptor beta chain comes out of a study of blood T cell repertoires in COVID-19. Enrollees, roughly 18 to 89 years old, lived in about two dozen US areas. This CDR3 is built from 14 residues. In germline, CDR1 is DFQATT, CDR2 SNEGSKA (reference sequence). V was clipped by 3 bases and J by 4 bases, with 13 bases between them. Original methodology: Using reference gene primer amplification, nucleated cell counts were estimated. Only in-frame clones appear in the TCRdb table, and some are missing; sequencing was by immunoSEQ multiplex PCR. Clone size and the V and J calls come from that table; the DNA yielded D and trimming. The sample lists some 210,000 clones; roughly 86% were seen once.

The chain combines TRBV20-1 with TRBJ1-5, with D perhaps TRBD1 (5 bases). The specimen sequenced was PBMCs or T cells enriched from blood (not recorded which). This TCR was sampled from a man between 18 and 35 years old with acute COVID-19. For the CDR3, the DNA is TGCAGTGCTAGTTTTGGGGCAGAGAATCAGCCCCAGCATTTT. This gives the protein CSASFGAENQPQHF.